Listed below are T cell receptor beta chains from one sample, sequenced in a study of neurological immune-mediated disorders. TCRdb independently ran MiXCR on the 5' RACE reads; one entry per CDR3 protein. The sample lists approximately 30,000 distinct CDR3 sequences, roughly 20% occurring once. Sequenced: PBMCs. Receptors originate from a woman in her sixties or seventies in good health. CDR3s leave out the opening cysteine and the closing phenylalanine or tryptophan. Each record gives: V gene, clone size, CDR3 length, CDR3 protein. Some rows mark clone size as missing; the rest say once, few, many or name a class of expanded clone.

V gene: TRBV7-2; clone size: many; CDR3 length: 12; CDR3 protein: ASSPGLAGDTQY
V gene: TRBV11-2; clone size: many; CDR3 length: 12; CDR3 protein: ASSRNRGGETQY
V gene: TRBV4-3; clone size: -; CDR3 length: 13; CDR3 protein: ASSLTGGSSNEHF
V gene: TRBV6-2/TRBV6-3; clone size: many; CDR3 length: 12; CDR3 protein: ASSLTGGLTEAF
V gene: TRBV7-3; clone size: many; CDR3 length: 13; CDR3 protein: ASSPMSTMATEAF
V gene: TRBV7-8; clone size: many; CDR3 length: 11; CDR3 protein: ASSQYRGSEAF
V gene: TRBV29-1; clone size: many; CDR3 length: 11; CDR3 protein: SVEGPGRDEQF
V gene: TRBV7-9; clone size: many; CDR3 length: 13; CDR3 protein: ASSLGGWVGTEAF
V gene: TRBV7-7; clone size: few; CDR3 length: 11; CDR3 protein: ASSEGTPYEQY
V gene: TRBV29-1; clone size: many; CDR3 length: 12; CDR3 protein: SVALQEYSYEQY
V gene: TRBV29-1; clone size: many; CDR3 length: 11; CDR3 protein: SFHRDLFNEQF